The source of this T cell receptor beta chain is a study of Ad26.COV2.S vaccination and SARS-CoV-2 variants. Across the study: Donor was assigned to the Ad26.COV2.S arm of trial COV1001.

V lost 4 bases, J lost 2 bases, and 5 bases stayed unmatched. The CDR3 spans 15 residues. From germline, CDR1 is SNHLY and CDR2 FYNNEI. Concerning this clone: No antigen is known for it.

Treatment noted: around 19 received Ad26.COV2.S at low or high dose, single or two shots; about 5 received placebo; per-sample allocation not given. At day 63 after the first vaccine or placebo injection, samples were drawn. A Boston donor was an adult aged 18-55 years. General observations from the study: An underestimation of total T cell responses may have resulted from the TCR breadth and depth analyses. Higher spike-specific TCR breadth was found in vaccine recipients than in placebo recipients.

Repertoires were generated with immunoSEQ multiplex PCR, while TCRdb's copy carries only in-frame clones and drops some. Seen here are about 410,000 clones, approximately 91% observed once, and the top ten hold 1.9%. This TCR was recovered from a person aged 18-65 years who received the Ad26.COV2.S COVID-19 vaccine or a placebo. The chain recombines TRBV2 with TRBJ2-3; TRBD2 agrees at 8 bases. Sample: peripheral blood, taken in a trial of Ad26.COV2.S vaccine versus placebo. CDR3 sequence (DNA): TGTGCCAGCAGTGCTTTGACTAGCGACACAGATACGCAGTATTTT. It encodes CASSALTSDTDTQYF.